This TCR beta chain was sequenced during a study of blood T cell repertoires in COVID-19. Whole-study context: Acute-phase and convalescent COVID-19 samples originated in the United States, Italy and Spain. T cells, B-cell-depleted T cells, or PBMCs provided the cDNA or gDNA that served as material.

Germline trimming cut 3 bases from V and 6 bases from J; bases unmatched to any gene: 14. The CDR3 has 17 amino acids. CDR1 and CDR2 from the germline V gene are MNHEY and SMNVEV (reference sequence). Methods used by the authors: The authors estimated nucleated cell counts from reference gene primer amplification. Repertoires were generated with immunoSEQ multiplex PCR, while TCRdb's copy carries only in-frame clones and drops some. V and J calls and clone size are given by that table; D and trimming were obtained from the DNA. The sample comprises over 200,000 clones, 86% of which are singletons, and around 4.5% rests with the top ten. Participants were aged roughly 18 to 90 years, lived in roughly 23 US areas, and enrolled virtually.

Material: PBMCs or T cells enriched from blood (not recorded which). The sequence was collected from a woman aged 30 to 39 who had been exposed to COVID-19. The chain links TRBV27 to TRBJ2-3; 8 positions agree with TRBD2. The CDR3 loop reads CASSFPAGGVGRDTQYF. The CDR3 region has the DNA TGTGCCAGCAGTTTCCCCGCCGGGGGGGTAGGGCGGGATACGCAGTATTTT.